The next 16 T cell receptor beta chains were all read from a single sample in a study of blood T cell repertoires in COVID-19. Clones were sequenced by immunoSEQ multiplex PCR, and TCRdb holds only the in-frame ones, with some missing. Among about 160,000 clones listed, around four fifths were seen once. Sequencing was performed on peripheral blood. These receptors all stem from a man between 70 and 80 years old with acute or convalescent COVID-19.

The chain combines TRBV6-5 with TRBJ2-1, with a weak D call TRBD1 (6 bases). CDR1 and CDR2 from the germline V gene are MNHEY and SVGAGI. The CDR3 runs to 12 residues. Deletions cut 11 bases from V and 1 base from J, with 9 bases between. The CDR3 DNA is TGTGCCTCAACAGGGTCCTACAATGAGCAGTTCTTC. As protein: CASTGSYNEQFF.

The J gene is TRBJ2-1, the V gene TRBV5-1, with TRBD1 as a possible D gene (6 bases). The CDR3 runs to 15 residues. Looked up from germline, CDR1 is SGHRS and CDR2 is YFSETQ. V was pared by 0 bases and J by 2 bases, with 9 bases between. DNA of the CDR3: TGCGCCAGCAGCTTGGAGGGGGAAACCTACAATGAGCAGTTCTTC. It specifies CASSLEGETYNEQFF.

V is TRBV7-2 and J is TRBJ2-3; TRBD2 matches at 9 bases. Germline CDR1 SGHTA, CDR2 FQGNSA. V trimming: 5 bases; J trimming: 2 bases; junction bases outside the gene matches: 5. The CDR3 is 15 amino acids. The CDR3 sequence is CASSGLARTTDTQYF. In DNA, the CDR3 is TGTGCCAGCAGCGGACTAGCGAGGACCACAGATACGCAGTATTTT.

The V gene is TRBV5-5, the J gene TRBJ2-3; 7 nucleotides agree with TRBD1. The CDR3 has 17 amino acids. V trimming: 4 bases; J trimming: 2 bases; junction bases outside the gene matches: 13. Germline loops: CDR1 SGHKS, CDR2 YYEKEE (reference sequence). CDR3 protein: CASSLTGVVAPTDTQYF. The CDR3 DNA sequence: TGTGCCAGCAGCCTAACAGGGGTGGTGGCCCCCACAGATACGCAGTATTTT.

V and J are TRBV29-1 and TRBJ2-7, with 9 bases aligning to TRBD2. This CDR3 is 14 amino acids long. Per germline, CDR1 SQVTM and CDR2 ANQGSEA. J was trimmed by 3 bases and V by 6 bases; bases with no gene match: 9. This CDR3 is CSVDVSGRGYEQYF. The CDR3 bases are TGCAGCGTGGACGTTAGCGGGAGAGGCTACGAGCAGTACTTC.

This clone showed up many times. The chain recombines TRBV24-1 with TRBJ2-7; D not certain. Germline V gene sequence: CDR1 KGHDR, CDR2 SFDVKD. Trimming removed 6 bases at V and 0 bases at J, with 8 bases between. There are 13 residues in the CDR3. CDR3 sequence: CATSPAGSYEQYF. Here the CDR3 DNA reads TGTGCCACCAGTCCGGCAGGCTCCTACGAGCAGTACTTC.

V usage is TRBV30 and J usage is TRBJ1-5; D gene ambiguous. Germline V CDR1 and CDR2: GTSNPN, SVGIG (reference sequence). The CDR3 has 13 amino acids. V was cut by 6 bases and J by 0 bases, with 9 bases left in between. The DNA for the CDR3 is TGTGCCTGTGGACGGGATAGCAATCAGCCCCAGCATTTT. It translates to CACGRDSNQPQHF.

V is TRBV25-1 and J is TRBJ1-2, with TRBD1 as a possible D gene (6 bases). CDR1 is MGHDK and CDR2 is SYGVNS in the germline V gene. The CDR3 totals 15 residues. V dropped 4 bases and J dropped 4 bases, with 16 bases sitting between them. The DNA of the CDR3 is TGTGCCAGCAGTGCGACTGGGGGCCTGGGCTATGGCTACACCTTC. Encoded protein: CASSATGGLGYGYTF.

The gene calls are TRBV9 and TRBJ2-5; TRBD2 matches at 11 bases. The CDR3 consists of 15 residues. The germline CDR1 and CDR2 sequences are SGDLS and YYNGEE. Losses at the gene ends were 0 bases for V and 5 bases for J; bases not matched to a gene: 3. Written as DNA, the CDR3 is TGTGCCAGCAGCGTAGAGGCTAGCGGGGGGGAGACCCAGTACTTC. Translating gives CASSVEASGGETQYF.

The chain couples TRBV7-3 to TRBJ2-1; 10 positions match TRBD2. This CDR3 has 15 amino acids. Trimming took 5 bases from V and 0 from J; bases not matched to a gene: 1. CDR1 is SGHTA, CDR2 FQGTGA, per germline. The CDR3 spells CASSPSGSSYNEQFF. CDR3 DNA: TGTGCCAGCAGCCCTAGCGGGAGCTCCTACAATGAGCAGTTCTTC.

This chain uses TRBV5-1 with TRBJ2-5, with 8 bases lining up with TRBD1. V was clipped by 7 bases and J by 5 bases; unmatched bases: 10. In germline, CDR1 is SGHRS, CDR2 YFSETQ. The CDR3 is 14 amino acids. The CDR3 loop reads CASGSGGNRETQYF. The CDR3 bases are TGCGCCAGCGGTTCAGGGGGCAATAGGGAGACCCAGTACTTC.

The V and J genes are TRBV21-1 and TRBJ1-4; the table's D call, TRBD1, has no DNA check behind it. TRBV21-1 is designated a pseudogene. This CDR3 has 18 residues. Written as DNA, the CDR3 is TGTGCCAGCAGCAAAGAGCCCAGGGGCCCGCTCCTTAATGAAAAACTGTTTTTT. Encoded protein: CASSKEPRGPLLNEKLFF.

The chain joins TRBV19 to TRBJ1-2; D perhaps matches TRBD1 (5 bases). The CDR3 length is 15 residues. Germline V gives CDR1 LNHDA, CDR2 SQIVND (reference sequence). V was trimmed by 5 bases and J by 5 bases, leaving 18 bases between them. Here the CDR3 reads CASSSPQDGQYGYTF. CDR3 DNA sequence: TGTGCCAGTAGTTCCCCTCAGGACGGACAATATGGCTACACCTTC.

The CDR3 loop reads CASSPGYEQYF. CDR3 in DNA: TGTGCCAGCAGCCCAGGCTACGAGCAGTACTTC. V usage is TRBV11-2 and J usage is TRBJ2-7; no clear D. V was clipped by 5 bases and J by 3 bases, with 5 bases between them. CDR1 is SGHAT and CDR2 is FQNNGV in the germline V gene. There are 11 residues in the CDR3.

This clone was picked up one time. The CDR3 sequence: CASSLANNYGYTF. CDR3 nucleotides: TGTGCCAGCAGCTTAGCCAATAACTATGGCTACACCTTC. This rearrangement joins TRBV7-9 to TRBJ1-2; no clear D. The CDR3 totals 13 residues. Between the trimmed V and J ends, which lost 0 bases and 1 base, there was a span of 3 bases. CDR1 SEHNR and CDR2 FQNEAQ come from the germline V gene (reference sequence). The whole variable domain, filled in from reference TRBV7-9 and TRBJ1-2, reads DTGVSQNPRHKITKRGQNVTFRCDPISEHNRLYWYRQTLGQGPEFLTYFQNEAQLEKSRLLSDRFSAERPKGSFSTLEIQRTEQGDSAMYLCASSLANNYGYTFGSGTRLTVV.

The chain links TRBV5-1 to TRBJ1-1, with 7 bases that match TRBD1. Trimming at V came to 4 bases and at J to 8 bases, leaving 8 bases not matched to a gene. CDR1 is SGHRS and CDR2 is YFSETQ in the germline V gene. This CDR3 is 13 amino acids long. The CDR3 sequence: CASSTGDSREAFF. The CDR3 region has the DNA TGCGCCAGCAGCACGGGGGACAGTAGGGAAGCTTTCTTT.